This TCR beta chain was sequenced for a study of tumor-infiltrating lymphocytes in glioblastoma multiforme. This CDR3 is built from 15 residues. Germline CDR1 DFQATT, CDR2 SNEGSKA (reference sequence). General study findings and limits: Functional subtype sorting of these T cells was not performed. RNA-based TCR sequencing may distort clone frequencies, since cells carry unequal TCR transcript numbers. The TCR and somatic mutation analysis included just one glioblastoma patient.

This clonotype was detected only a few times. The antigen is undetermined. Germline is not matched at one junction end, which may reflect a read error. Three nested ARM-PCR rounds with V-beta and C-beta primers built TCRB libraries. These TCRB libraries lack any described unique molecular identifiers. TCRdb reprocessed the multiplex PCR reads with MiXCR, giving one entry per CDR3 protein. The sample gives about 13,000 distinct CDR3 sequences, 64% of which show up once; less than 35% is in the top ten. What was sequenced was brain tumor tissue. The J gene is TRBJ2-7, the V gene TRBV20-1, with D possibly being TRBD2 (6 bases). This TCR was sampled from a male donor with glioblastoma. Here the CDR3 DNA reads TGCAGTGCTAGAGAAGGGATTTCGGAGGGTTACGAGCAGCATTTC. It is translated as CSAREGISEGYEQHF.